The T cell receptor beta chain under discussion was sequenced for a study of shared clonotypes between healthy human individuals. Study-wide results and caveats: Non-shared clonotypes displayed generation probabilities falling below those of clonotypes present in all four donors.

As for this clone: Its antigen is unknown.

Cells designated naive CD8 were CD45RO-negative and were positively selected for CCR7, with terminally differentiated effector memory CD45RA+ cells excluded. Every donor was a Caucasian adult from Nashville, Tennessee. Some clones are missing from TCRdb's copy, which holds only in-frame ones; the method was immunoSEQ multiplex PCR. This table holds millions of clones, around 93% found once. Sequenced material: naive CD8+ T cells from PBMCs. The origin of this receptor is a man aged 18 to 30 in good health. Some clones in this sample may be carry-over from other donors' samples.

The CDR3 here is CASSQDHRVSEKLFF. CDR3 bases: TGCGCCAGCAGCCAAGATCACAGGGTCAGCGAAAAACTGTTTTTT. The chain links TRBV4-3 to TRBJ1-4; a weak D match, TRBD1 (6 bases). The CDR3 runs 15 residues. Trimming took 0 bases from V and 8 from J, leaving 13 bases between them. Germline V gives CDR1 LGHNA, CDR2 YSLEER.